In this sample, the clone carrying this TCR beta chain turned up once. Antigen specificity is unknown. This record comes from a study of cytomegalovirus exposure and HLA in healthy donors. A multiplex PCR was run with 60 Vbeta primers and 13 Jbeta primers. Sequencing used immunoSEQ multiplex PCR; TCRdb keeps in-frame clones, though not all of them. This table has around 100,000 clones, about 71% appearing once. Study-level points and caveats: Productive status was seen about 90% or about 30% of the time for most TCR beta V segments in an earlier analysis. With further analysis later on, most CMV-associated TCR beta chains appeared HLA-restricted. In a later analysis, specific HLA alleles were associated with 15,000 to 20,000 TCR beta sequences at a 0.05 false discovery rate.

Among the donors, all were healthy bone marrow donors. The clonotype comes from a woman between 45 and 60 years old in good health and CMV-seronegative. The specimen was PBMCs.

The CDR3 reads CSVGSHQPQHF. The CDR3 DNA sequence: TGCAGCGTTGGGAGCCATCAGCCCCAGCATTTT. The chain couples TRBV29-1 to TRBJ1-5; D uncertain. The CDR3 spans 11 residues. V was cut by 4 bases and J by 5 bases, with 6 bases left in between. CDR1 is SQVTM and CDR2 is ANQGSEA in the germline V gene.